This T cell receptor (beta chain) was identified during a study of CXCR3-negative and CXCR3-positive naive CD8 T cells. The authors made the TRB cDNA libraries by 5' RACE using UMI labels. TCRdb re-analyzed the 5' RACE reads; it lists each CDR3 protein once, without DNA. The listing records over 100,000 distinct CDR3 sequences. To note about this clonotype: Antigen unknown.

The germline gives CDR1 MNHEY, CDR2 SVGAGI. The CDR3 length is 14 residues. General study findings and limits: Sequencing showed both naive subsets with comparably high diversity, and memory CD8+ cells much lower. Researchers report that CXCR3-positive naive cells carry more hydrophobic TRB CDR3s than CXCR3-negative naive cells. Naive cells, whether CXCR3-negative or CXCR3-positive, had similar TRBV-TRBJ usage, while memory cells differed.

Source material: naive CXCR3+ CD8+ T cells from blood. Noted subset: CD45RO-CCR7+CD27+CD95- naive CD8+ T cells expressing CXCR3 (TNR3+). V and J are TRBV6-5 and TRBJ2-5; with no DNA, the TCRdb D assignment of TRBD1 cannot be verified. This receptor was identified in a human donor in good health. Some clones in this sample may be carry-over from other donors' samples. The CDR3 sequence is CASSGGQLQETQYF.